This section outlines one T cell receptor (beta chain) sequence together with its context. Its antigen target is currently unknown. Within one base of it there is no much larger clone, and no base qualities were kept. Taken with the paper, the label for treatment or condition translates to: allogeneic hematopoietic cell transplantation with graft depleted of TCRalphabeta T cells and CD19 B cells. The children who served as transplant recipients had been given grafts of TCRalphabeta/CD19-depleted allogeneic hematopoietic cells. These data come from a study of T-cell reconstitution after alpha-beta-depleted transplantation in children (dated by TCRdb to about 2016). Context from the whole study: T-cell immune reconstitution after TCRalphabeta/CD19-depleted allogeneic hematopoietic cell transplantation in children was quantitatively tracked in the study by means of TCR repertoire profiling.

Library preparation employed PCR. Reads for this sample came from an Illumina HiSeq 2500. TCR libraries were prepared with molecular barcoding, using unique molecular identifiers to normalize TCRbeta repertoire quantification. TCRdb trimmed the raw reads at Q25, called clones with MiXCR and kept productive beta chains. Entries that share a CDR3 protein sequence are merged under the most common genes and DNA. Across this sample there are about 830,000 distinct CDR3 sequences, with about 16% seen only once. The leading ten clones occupy under 6% of the sample. Summary of the overall study and its limitations: The apparently early recovery of alphabetaT-cell counts about two months after transplant reportedly depended on only several hundred rapidly expanded clones that came from non-depleted graft cells. In some patients, high TCRbeta diversity at day 60 was attributed to recipient T cells and intrathymic progenitors that had survived conditioning. Hyperexpanded clone frequencies declined over subsequent months; after one year, T-cell counts and TCRbeta diversity were mostly attributed to newly produced T cells.

Between the V and J ends, shortened by 5 bases and 7 bases respectively, the junction contains 15 bases. Reading from cysteine to phenylalanine, the CDR3 counts 13 amino acids. Only the CDR3 portion is preserved as DNA: 39 bases, with reading frame beginning at the first base. The sequence derives from a male patient under 18 who had a stem cell transplant for acute lymphoblastic leukemia, so the T cells may come from the graft donor. The sequences come from PBMCs, mostly from graft donor cells, collected 360 days after TCRalphabeta/CD19-depleted stem cell transplant. This receptor chain uses TRBV12-3 or TRBV12-4 and TRBJ2-7, and possibly TRBD1, on 5 matching bases. The CDR3 region has the sequence CASSPSGLREQYF. The DNA sequence follows: TGTGCCAGCAGTCCCTCAGGGCTGAGGGAGCAGTACTTC.